Presented here are 10 T cell receptor beta chains from one specimen sequenced in a study of cytomegalovirus exposure and HLA in healthy donors. Primers for the PCR totalled 60 Vbeta and 13 Jbeta. Measured with immunoSEQ multiplex PCR; TCRdb has only the in-frame clones, and not every one. Of 150,000 or so clones listed, more than 70% are singletons. Sequenced input: PBMCs. These receptors were obtained from a man between 40 and 49 years old in good health and CMV-seronegative.

The table lists this clone with a few counts. Other nucleotide sequences in the sample specify the same CDR3. The V call is TRBV10-3, the J call TRBJ1-1; the match to TRBD1 covers 10 bases. The germline V gene encodes CDR1 ENHRY and CDR2 SYGVKD. J was trimmed by 3 bases and V by 6 bases; bases with no gene match: 4. This CDR3 contains 14 residues. The CDR3 DNA follows: TGTGCCATCAGCCGCGGGACAGGGGACACTGAAGCTTTCTTT. Residues: CAISRGTGDTEAFF.

This chain links TRBV2 with TRBJ2-1; 12 positions agree with TRBD1. With V trimmed by 8 bases and J by 14 bases, 13 bases remained unmatched. Per germline, CDR1 SNHLY and CDR2 FYNNEI. The CDR3 has 14 residues. The CDR3 coding sequence is TGTGCCAGCCAAGGCCCGGGACAGGGGGCAATAAAGTTCTTC. This encodes CASQGPGQGAIKFF. The full variable domain, its missing parts supplied by reference TRBV2 and TRBJ2-1, is EPEVTQTPSHQVTQMGQEVILRCVPISNHLYFYWYRQILGQKVEFLVSFYNNEISEKSEIFDDQFSVERPDGSNFTLKIRSTKLEDSAMYFCASQGPGQGAIKFFGPGTRLTVL.

This clone was seen once. This chain joins TRBV7-3 and TRBJ2-1; the match to TRBD2 covers 8 bases. This CDR3 region has 15 residues. With V trimmed by 5 bases and J by 2 bases, 5 bases remained unmatched. CDR1 and CDR2 (germline): SGHTA, FQGTGA. The CDR3 DNA follows: TGTGCCAGCAGCCCGCGGGGGGCCCCCTACAATGAGCAGTTCTTC. It encodes CASSPRGAPYNEQFF.

The chain employs TRBV29-1 and TRBJ2-7; 8 nucleotides match TRBD1. The V segment lost 3 bases and the J segment 3 bases; nucleotides outside the gene matches: 10. This CDR3 is built from 15 residues. Per germline, CDR1 SQVTM and CDR2 ANQGSEA. The DNA for the CDR3 is TGCAGCGTTGATACCGGACAGGGAGCAGGCTACGAGCAGTACTTC. Its translation: CSVDTGQGAGYEQYF.

This sequence joins TRBV5-3 and TRBJ1-3; the D gene is possibly TRBD1 (5 bases). TRBV5-3 carries the ORF label, with uncertain function. V was trimmed by 2 bases and J by 0 bases, leaving 15 bases between them. The CDR3 extends over 17 amino acids. CDR3 DNA: TGTGCCAGAAGCTTTCCCAGGGCCTGGGGCTCTGGAAACACCATATATTTT. This translates into CARSFPRAWGSGNTIYF.

The rearrangement uses TRBV7-3 and TRBJ1-2, with 8 bases that match TRBD1. Unmatched junction bases numbered 7, after V lost 5 bases and J lost 11 bases. The CDR3 extends over 12 amino acids. Per germline, CDR1 SGHTA and CDR2 FQGTGA. For the CDR3, the DNA is TGTGCCAGCAGCCCGGGACAGGTTTATTACACCTTC. This codes for CASSPGQVYYTF. The entire variable domain, with the rest obtained from reference TRBV7-3 and TRBJ1-2, is as follows: GAGVSQTPSNKVTEKGKYVELRCDPISGHTALYWYRQSLGQGPEFLIYFQGTGAADDSGLPNDRFFAVRPEGSVSTLKIQRTERGDSAVYLCASSPGQVYYTFGSGTRLTVV.

The chain joins TRBV29-1 to TRBJ1-5; the D gene is possibly TRBD1 (6 bases). The CDR3 has 12 amino acids. CDR1 and CDR2 (germline): SQVTM, ANQGSEA. V was trimmed by 5 bases and J by 4 bases, leaving 9 bases between them. CDR3 nucleotides: TGCAGCGTTAAACAGGGTAATCAGCCCCAGCATTTT. This gives the protein CSVKQGNQPQHF.

This clone was seen a few times. The chain uses TRBV9 and TRBJ2-1; a possible D gene is TRBD2 (6 bases). The CDR3 runs to 15 residues. The ends were cut back, 4 bases at V and 9 bases at J, with 20 bases in the middle. CDR1 and CDR2 (germline): SGDLS, YYNGEE. The CDR3 reads CASSPSQWHGGEQFF. The CDR3 bases are TGTGCCAGCAGCCCATCCCAGTGGCACGGGGGTGAGCAGTTCTTC.

The chain links TRBV7-6 to TRBJ2-1, with TRBD2 matching over 8 bases. Germline V gene data show CDR1 as SGHVS and CDR2 as FNYEAQ. This CDR3 has 15 amino acids. Trimming cost V 2 bases and J 5 bases; bases outside gene matches: 5. The CDR3 loop is CASSLNAGGHNEQFF. The CDR3 DNA reads TGTGCCAGCAGCTTAAATGCGGGGGGTCACAATGAGCAGTTCTTC.

The J gene is TRBJ2-7, the V gene TRBV27; 9 bases line up with TRBD1. The germline V gene encodes CDR1 MNHEY and CDR2 SMNVEV (reference sequence). The trim removed 3 bases at V and 3 bases at J, leaving 3 bases unmatched. There are 14 residues in the CDR3. The CDR3 protein is CASSFRGQGYEQYF. The CDR3 bases are TGTGCCAGCAGTTTCCGGGGACAGGGCTACGAGCAGTACTTC.